This TCR beta chain was captured in a study of shared clonotypes between healthy human individuals (dated by TCRdb to about 2020). A note on the overall study: The cohort included three men and a couple of women between 18 and 49 years of age. For each donor, CD4 naive and CD4 memory were each run on three plates, CD8 naive on two plates, and CD8 memory on one plate. Blood TCR repertoires of several healthy adults were deeply sequenced to estimate repertoire size and the extent of clonotype sharing between individuals. Different laboratories and diverse techniques were used to prepare libraries and sequence TCR repertoires, to increase sequencing depth and limit assay-specific biases. Each donor's leukapheresis produced roughly between roughly 0.85 and 10 billion PBMCs.

The donors were healthy, HIV-negative adults who had no recently reported acute infections or vaccinations. Only Caucasian adults living in Nashville, Tennessee, USA were represented among the donors. CD4+ T cells were enriched through magnetic negative selection, after which naive cells were positively selected on CD45RA and the remaining negative fraction served as the memory subset. Blood was obtained by leukapheresis, after which PBMCs were separated by Ficoll-Histopaque density gradient centrifugation and cryopreserved in liquid nitrogen vapor phase. Purity and quantity of every magnetically sorted T cell population were checked by analytical flow cytometry. Genomic DNA was isolated from each sorted fraction and quantified by UV absorbance on a Nanodrop 2000c. Turning to this clone: No cognate antigen has been identified for it. The sample holds no much larger clone one base away, and base qualities are not on file.

Broader findings and caveats from the paper: Because the study included a small number of donors, the genetic and exposure-history diversity represented was limited. Compared with non-shared clonotypes, the clonotypes found in all four sorted-subset donors had higher generation probabilities. Based on pairwise subsampling, the degree of clonotype sharing among donors was expected to be affected by sequencing depth. Even with the large sequencing depth, rarefaction of the sorted-subset datasets indicated that sequencing was incomplete. Sampling was limited to blood, and TCR repertoires in tissue likely differ from TCR repertoires in blood. Estimated clonotype richness was generally larger for naive than for memory subsets. Sharing across a handful of donors was observed for around 5% of naive CD4, under 4% of naive CD8, 2% to 2.5% of memory CD4, and roughly 0.4% of memory CD8 clonotypes.

The CDR3 contains 14 residues, cysteine and phenylalanine counted. Only the CDR3 part of the read is kept: 42 bases, read in frame from the first base. The germline V gene gives CDR1 as KGHSH and CDR2 as LQKENI. The trim is 6 bases for V and 2 bases for J, with a gap of 12 bases between the germline ends. Using the deep immunoSEQ assay, TCR CDR3 regions were amplified from genomic DNA by multiplex PCR. Extracted genomic DNA from each cell subset was distributed evenly across all wells of several immunoSEQ 96-well plates, and each plate was treated as a replicate. For sorted subsets, approximately 200 ng of genomic DNA, equivalent to tens of thousands of T cell genomes, went into each replicate PCR. The purified libraries were quantified using a Qubit 3.0 fluorometer, sized with a Bioanalyzer 2100, and then quantified again using the KAPA Library Quantification kit. Each immunoSEQ 96-well plate was sequenced on its own single-read 150-cycle Illumina NextSeq 550 flow cell. From the authors' description of their analysis: Because the immunoSEQ output included only junctional sequences and no quality scores, the filtering could not be the same as the filtering used for full-length reads. To assign V/J genes and CDR3, sequences were annotated using PyIR, a Python wrapper for IgBLAST v1.9, with IMGT germline references. Reads with weak V/J assignments (E-value above 1e-6), missing CDR3, stop codons, out-of-frame junctions, or ambiguous translated residues were removed. V3J clonotypes were defined as sequences sharing the same inferred V gene, J gene, and CDR3 amino acid sequence. To compute the percentage overlap between repertoires, the number of shared unique clonotypes was divided by the size of the smaller repertoire. RTK rarefaction, the Chao1 estimator, and Recon v2.1 estimates of unobserved clonotypes were used to assess repertoire richness. Generation probabilities were computed with OLGA for all TCRbeta clonotypes obtained by the gDNA method from four donors. Held by TCRdb, this immuneACCESS table contains in-frame sequences only and omits some clones. Under half of the omission traces to an unresolved V gene where checked; the cause of the rest is unknown. The DNA gave D and trimming, while V, J and clone size come from that table. This sample holds 2,500,000 or so clones; approximately 92% were observed only once. Of the sample, roughly 0.15% is held by the ten largest clones.

Sequencing was carried out using naive CD4+ T cells sorted from blood. The cell subset or site label for this specimen denotes: CD45RA+ positively selected. The clonotype was recovered from a man between 18 and 29 years old in good health. The receptor chain draws on TRBV18 and TRBJ2-3, with TRBD1 tentatively as D gene (6 bases match). This receptor has the CDR3 CASSQQGPTDTQYF. The sequenced DNA is TGTGCCAGCTCTCAACAGGGACCCACAGATACGCAGTATTTT.